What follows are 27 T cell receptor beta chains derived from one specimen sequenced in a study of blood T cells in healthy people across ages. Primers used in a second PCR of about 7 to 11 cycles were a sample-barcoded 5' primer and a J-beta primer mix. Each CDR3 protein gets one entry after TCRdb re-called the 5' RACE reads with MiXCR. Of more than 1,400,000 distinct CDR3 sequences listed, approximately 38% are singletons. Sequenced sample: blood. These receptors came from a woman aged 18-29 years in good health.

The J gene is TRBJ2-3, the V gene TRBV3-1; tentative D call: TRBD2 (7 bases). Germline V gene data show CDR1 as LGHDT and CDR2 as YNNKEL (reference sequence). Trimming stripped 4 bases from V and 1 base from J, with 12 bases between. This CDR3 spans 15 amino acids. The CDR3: CASSRGGGGTDTQYF. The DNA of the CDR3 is TGTGCCAGCAGCCGCGGCGGGGGCGGCACAGATACGCAGTATTTT.

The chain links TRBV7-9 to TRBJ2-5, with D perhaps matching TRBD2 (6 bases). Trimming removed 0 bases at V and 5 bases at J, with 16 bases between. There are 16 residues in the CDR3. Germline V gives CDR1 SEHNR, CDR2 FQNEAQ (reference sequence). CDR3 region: CASSLAETSWVETQYF. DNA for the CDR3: TGTGCCAGCAGCTTAGCTGAGACTAGTTGGGTGGAGACCCAGTACTTC. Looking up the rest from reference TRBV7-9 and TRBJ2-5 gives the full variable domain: DTGVSQNPRHKITKRGQNVTFRCDPISEHNRLYWYRQTLGQGPEFLTYFQNEAQLEKSRLLSDRFSAERPKGSFSTLEIQRTEQGDSAMYLCASSLAETSWVETQYFGPGTRLLVL.

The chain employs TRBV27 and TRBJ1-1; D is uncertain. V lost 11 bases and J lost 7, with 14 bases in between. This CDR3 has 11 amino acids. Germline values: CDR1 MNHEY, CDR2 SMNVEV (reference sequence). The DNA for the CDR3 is TGTGCCTCTTCGGGGAGCCGTGAAGCTTTCTTT. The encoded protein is CASSGSREAFF.

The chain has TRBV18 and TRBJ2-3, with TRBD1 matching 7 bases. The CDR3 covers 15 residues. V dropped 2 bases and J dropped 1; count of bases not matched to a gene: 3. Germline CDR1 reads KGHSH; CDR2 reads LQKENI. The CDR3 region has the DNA TGTGCCAGCTCACCAAAGGGGGCCCGCACAGATACGCAGTATTTT. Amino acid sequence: CASSPKGARTDTQYF. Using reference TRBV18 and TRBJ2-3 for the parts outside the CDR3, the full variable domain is NAGVMQNPRHLVRRRGQEARLRCSPMKGHSHVYWYRQLPEEGLKFMVYLQKENIIDESGMPKERFSAEFPKEGPSILRIQQVVRGDSAAYFCASSPKGARTDTQYFGPGTRLTVL.

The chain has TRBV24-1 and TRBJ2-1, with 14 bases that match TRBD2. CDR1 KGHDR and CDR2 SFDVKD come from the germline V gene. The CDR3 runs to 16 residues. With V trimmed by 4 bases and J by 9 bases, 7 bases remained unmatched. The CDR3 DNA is TGTGCCACCAGTGACCCGACTAGCGGGGGGGTAAGTGAGCAGTTCTTC. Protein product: CATSDPTSGGVSEQFF.

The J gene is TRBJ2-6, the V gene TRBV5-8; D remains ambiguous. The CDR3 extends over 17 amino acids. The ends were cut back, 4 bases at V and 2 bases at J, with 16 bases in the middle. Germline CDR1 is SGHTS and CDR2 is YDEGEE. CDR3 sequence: CASSLFKKGTGANVLTF. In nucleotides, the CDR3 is TGTGCCAGCAGCCTCTTTAAAAAAGGGACTGGGGCCAACGTCCTGACTTTC.

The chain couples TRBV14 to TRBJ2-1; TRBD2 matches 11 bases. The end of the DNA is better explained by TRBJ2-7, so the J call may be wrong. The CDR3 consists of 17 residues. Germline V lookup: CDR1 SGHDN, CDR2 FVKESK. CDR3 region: CASSQPGTSGSYNEQYF. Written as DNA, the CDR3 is TGTGCCAGCAGCCAGCCCGGGACTAGCGGCTCCTACAATGAGCAGTACTTC.

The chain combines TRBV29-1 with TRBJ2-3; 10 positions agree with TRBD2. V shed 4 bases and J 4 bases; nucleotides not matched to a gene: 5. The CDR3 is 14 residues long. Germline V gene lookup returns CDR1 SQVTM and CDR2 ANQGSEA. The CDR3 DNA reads TGCAGCGTTGGTATAGCGGGGGGTTCAGATACGCAGTATTTT. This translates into CSVGIAGGSDTQYF.

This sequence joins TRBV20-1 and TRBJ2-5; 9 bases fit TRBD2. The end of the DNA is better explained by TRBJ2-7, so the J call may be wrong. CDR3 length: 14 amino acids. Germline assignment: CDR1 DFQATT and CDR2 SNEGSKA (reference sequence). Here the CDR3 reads CSALSPGTSNEQYF. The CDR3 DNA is TGCAGTGCCCTAAGCCCCGGGACTAGCAACGAGCAGTACTTC.

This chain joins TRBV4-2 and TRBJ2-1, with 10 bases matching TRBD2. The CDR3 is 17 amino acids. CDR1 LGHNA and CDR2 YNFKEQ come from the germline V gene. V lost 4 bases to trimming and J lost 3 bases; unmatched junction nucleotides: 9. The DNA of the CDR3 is TGTGCCAGCAGCCCCCACTCGCCTAGCGGGAGCTACAATGAGCAGTTCTTC. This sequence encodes CASSPHSPSGSYNEQFF.

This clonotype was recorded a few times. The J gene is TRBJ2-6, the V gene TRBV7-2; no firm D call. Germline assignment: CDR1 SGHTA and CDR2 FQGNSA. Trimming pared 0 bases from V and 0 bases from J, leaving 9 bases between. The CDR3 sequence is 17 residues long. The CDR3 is CASSLAYVISGANVLTF. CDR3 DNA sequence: TGTGCCAGCAGCTTAGCCTATGTCATCTCTGGGGCCAACGTCCTGACTTTC.

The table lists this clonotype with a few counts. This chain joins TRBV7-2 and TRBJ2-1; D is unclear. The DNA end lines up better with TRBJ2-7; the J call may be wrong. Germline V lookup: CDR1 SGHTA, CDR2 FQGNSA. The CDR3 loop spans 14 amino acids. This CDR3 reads CASSLAGRYNEQYF. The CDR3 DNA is TGTGCCAGCAGCTTAGCCGGGCGCTACAATGAGCAGTACTTC.

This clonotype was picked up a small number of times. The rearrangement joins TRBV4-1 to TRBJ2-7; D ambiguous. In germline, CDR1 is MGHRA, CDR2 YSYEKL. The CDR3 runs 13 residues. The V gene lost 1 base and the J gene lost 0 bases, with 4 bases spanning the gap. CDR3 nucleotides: TGCGCCAGCAGCCAAGTGTTCTCCTACGAGCAGTACTTC. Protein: CASSQVFSYEQYF.

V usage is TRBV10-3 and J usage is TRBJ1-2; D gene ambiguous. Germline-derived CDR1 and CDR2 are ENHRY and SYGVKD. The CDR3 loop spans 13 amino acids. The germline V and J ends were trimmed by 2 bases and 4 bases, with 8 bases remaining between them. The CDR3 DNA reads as TGTGCCATCAGTGAGACGGAATTCTATGGCTACACCTTC. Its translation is CAISETEFYGYTF.

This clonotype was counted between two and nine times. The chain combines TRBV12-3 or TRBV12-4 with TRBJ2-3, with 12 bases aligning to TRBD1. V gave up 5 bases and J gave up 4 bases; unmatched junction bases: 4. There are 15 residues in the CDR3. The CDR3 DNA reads TGTGCCAGCAGTACCTGGGACAGGGGGCCAGATACGCAGTATTTT. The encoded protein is CASSTWDRGPDTQYF.

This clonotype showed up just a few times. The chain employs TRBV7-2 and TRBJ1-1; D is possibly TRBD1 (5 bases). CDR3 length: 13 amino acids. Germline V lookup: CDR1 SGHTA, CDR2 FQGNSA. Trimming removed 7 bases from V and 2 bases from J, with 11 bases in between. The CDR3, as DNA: TGTGCCAGCACCAGGGACGTTAACACTGAAGCTTTCTTT. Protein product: CASTRDVNTEAFF.

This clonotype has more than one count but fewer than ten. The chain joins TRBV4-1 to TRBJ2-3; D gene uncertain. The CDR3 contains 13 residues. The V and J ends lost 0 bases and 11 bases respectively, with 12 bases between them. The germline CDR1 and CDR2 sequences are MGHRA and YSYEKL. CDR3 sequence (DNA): TGCGCCAGCAGCCAAGAAGTTGGGTTGGGGCAGTATTTT. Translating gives CASSQEVGLGQYF.

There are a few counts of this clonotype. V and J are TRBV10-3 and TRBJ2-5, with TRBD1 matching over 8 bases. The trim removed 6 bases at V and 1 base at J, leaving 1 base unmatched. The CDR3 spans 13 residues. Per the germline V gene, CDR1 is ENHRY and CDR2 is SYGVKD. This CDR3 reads CAIRTGGQETQYF. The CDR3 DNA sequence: TGTGCCATCAGAACAGGGGGCCAAGAGACCCAGTACTTC.

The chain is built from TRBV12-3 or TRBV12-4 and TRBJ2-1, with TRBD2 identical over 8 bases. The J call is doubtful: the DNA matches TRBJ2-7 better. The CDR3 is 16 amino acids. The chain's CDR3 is CASSPPVSGKDNEQYF. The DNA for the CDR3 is TGTGCCAGCAGTCCCCCGGTTAGCGGGAAGGACAATGAGCAGTACTTC.

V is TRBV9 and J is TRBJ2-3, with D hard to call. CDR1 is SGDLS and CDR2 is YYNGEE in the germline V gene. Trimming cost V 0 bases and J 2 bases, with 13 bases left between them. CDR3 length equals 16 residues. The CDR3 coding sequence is TGTGCCAGCAGCGTAGGATTACTCATGGACACAGATACGCAGTATTTT. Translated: CASSVGLLMDTDTQYF.

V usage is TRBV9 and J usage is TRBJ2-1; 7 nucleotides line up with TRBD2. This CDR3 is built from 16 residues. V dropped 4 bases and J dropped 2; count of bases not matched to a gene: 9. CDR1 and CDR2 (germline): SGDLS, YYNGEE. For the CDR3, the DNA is TGTGCCAGCAGCCCTGGGGGGGAGATCGCCTACAATGAGCAGTTCTTC. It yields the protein CASSPGGEIAYNEQFF.

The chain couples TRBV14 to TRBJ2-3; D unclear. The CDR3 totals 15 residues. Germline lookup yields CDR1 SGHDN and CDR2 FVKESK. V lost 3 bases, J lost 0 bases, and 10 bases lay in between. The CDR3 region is CASSQAAHSTDTQYF. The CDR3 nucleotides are TGTGCCAGCAGCCAGGCTGCGCACAGCACAGATACGCAGTATTTT. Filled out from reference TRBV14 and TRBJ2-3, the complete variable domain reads EAGVTQFPSHSVIEKGQTVTLRCDPISGHDNLYWYRRVMGKEIKFLLHFVKESKQDESGMPNNRFLAERTGGTYSTLKVQPAELEDSGVYFCASSQAAHSTDTQYFGPGTRLTVL.

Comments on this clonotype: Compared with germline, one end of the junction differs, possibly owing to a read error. DNA for the CDR3: TGCAGTGCTAGTGACCCCGGGAACACCGCGGAGCTGTTTTTT. Its translation is CSASDPGNTAELFF. This chain connects TRBV20-1 to TRBJ2-2, with D possibly matching TRBD2 (5 bases). Germline V gives CDR1 DFQATT, CDR2 SNEGSKA (reference sequence). The CDR3 has 14 amino acids.

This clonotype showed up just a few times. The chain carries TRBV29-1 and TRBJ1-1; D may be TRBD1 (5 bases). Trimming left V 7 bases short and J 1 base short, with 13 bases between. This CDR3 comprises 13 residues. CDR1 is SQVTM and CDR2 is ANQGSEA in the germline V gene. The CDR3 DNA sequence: TGCAGCGGCAGGGACGGAAAGAACACTGAAGCTTTCTTT. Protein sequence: CSGRDGKNTEAFF.

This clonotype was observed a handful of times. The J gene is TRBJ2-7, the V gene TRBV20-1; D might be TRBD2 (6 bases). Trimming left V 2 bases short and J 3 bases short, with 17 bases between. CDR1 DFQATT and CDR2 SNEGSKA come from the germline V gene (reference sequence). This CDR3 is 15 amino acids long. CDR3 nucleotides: TGCAGTGCTAGACCCAGGGACTCCCCCTTCTACGAGCAGTACTTC. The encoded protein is CSARPRDSPFYEQYF.

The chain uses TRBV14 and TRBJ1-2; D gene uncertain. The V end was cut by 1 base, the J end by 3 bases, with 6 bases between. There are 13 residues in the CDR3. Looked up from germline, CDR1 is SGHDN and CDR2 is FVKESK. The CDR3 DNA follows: TGTGCCAGCAGCCAAGCTCTCTACTATGGCTACACCTTC. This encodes CASSQALYYGYTF.

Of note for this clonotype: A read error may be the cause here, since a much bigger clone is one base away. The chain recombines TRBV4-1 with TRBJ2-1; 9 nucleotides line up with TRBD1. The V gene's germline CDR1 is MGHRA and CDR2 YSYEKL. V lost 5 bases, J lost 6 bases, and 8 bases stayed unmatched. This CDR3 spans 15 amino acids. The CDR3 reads CASSYRDRELNEQFF. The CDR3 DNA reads TGCGCCAGCAGCTACCGGGACAGGGAGCTCAATGAGCAGTTCTTC.